Listed below are T cell receptor beta chains from one sample, sequenced in a study of cytomegalovirus exposure and HLA in healthy donors. The assay was immunoSEQ multiplex PCR, and TCRdb's table has in-frame clones only and misses some. The repertoire holds roughly 86,000 clones, with around 71% as singletons. Sequencing input: PBMCs. These receptors all stem from a man aged 55 to 69 in good health and CMV-seronegative. The CDR3 runs from the conserved cysteine through the conserved F or W. Fields, in order: D gene, V gene, J gene, clone size, CDR3 DNA, CDR3 protein. D genes are given only for firm matches. Rows may omit the clone size; those that give it use once, few, many or a size class.

D: NA
V: TRBV28
J: TRBJ2-7
size: NA
DNA: TGTGCCAGCAGACCCGCACTTGCCCCACACTATGCGTACTTC
CDR3: CASRPALAPHYAYF

D: TRBD2
V: TRBV10-2
J: TRBJ2-1
size: NA
DNA: TGCGCCAGCAGTTCCGGGACTAACACCTACAATGAGCAGTTCTTC
CDR3: CASSSGTNTYNEQFF

D: NA
V: TRBV19
J: TRBJ1-2
size: NA
DNA: TGTGCCAGTAGTATGAGAAGCTATGGCTACACCTTC
CDR3: CASSMRSYGYTF

D: NA
V: TRBV10-3
J: TRBJ2-7
size: NA
DNA: TGTGCCATCAGTCCACCTCTATCGGACGAGCAGTACTTC
CDR3: CAISPPLSDEQYF

D: TRBD2
V: TRBV15
J: TRBJ2-1
size: NA
DNA: TGTGCCACCAGCACTCCTAGCGGGAGGGCCACTGAGCAGTTCTTC
CDR3: CATSTPSGRATEQFF

D: NA
V: TRBV13
J: TRBJ1-6
size: NA
DNA: TGTGCCAGCAGACTGGACAGCGTCGATTCACCCCTCCACTTT
CDR3: CASRLDSVDSPLHF

D: NA
V: TRBV10-1
J: TRBJ2-3
size: few
DNA: TGCGCCAGCAGTGAGTCGACGGGTGCAGATACGCAGTATTTT
CDR3: CASSESTGADTQYF

D: TRBD2
V: TRBV19
J: TRBJ2-5
size: few
DNA: TGTGCCAGTAGTGACCAGACTAGCGGACGGGAGACCCAGTACTTC
CDR3: CASSDQTSGRETQYF

D: TRBD1
V: TRBV2
J: TRBJ2-7
size: NA
DNA: TGTGCCAGCAGTGAAGCGCTTCTCGAGACAGGGTCCCACGAGCAGTACTTC
CDR3: CASSEALLETGSHEQYF

D: TRBD2
V: TRBV9
J: TRBJ2-5
size: NA
DNA: TGTGCCAGCAGCGCCACTTTAGCGGGGGGCGTGGAGACCCAGTACTTC
CDR3: CASSATLAGGVETQYF

D: NA
V: TRBV19
J: TRBJ1-5
size: few
DNA: TGTGCCAGTAGTATGAGGGGGGGCTATAGCAATCAGCCCCAGCATTTT
CDR3: CASSMRGGYSNQPQHF

D: NA
V: TRBV20-1
J: TRBJ1-1
size: once
DNA: TGCAGTGCGCGAGAGGACACTGAAGCTTTCTTT
CDR3: CSAREDTEAFF

D: NA
V: TRBV5-6
J: TRBJ2-7
size: NA
DNA: TGTGCCAGCAGAAAGCCAGGCTGCGAGCAGTACTTC
CDR3: CASRKPGCEQYF

D: TRBD2
V: TRBV7-2
J: TRBJ2-5
size: few
DNA: TGTGCCAGCAGCTTAGGCGGGAGGGCAGAGACCCAGTACTTC
CDR3: CASSLGGRAETQYF

D: TRBD2
V: TRBV6-1
J: TRBJ2-1
size: NA
DNA: TGTGCCATCAGCGGGGAGGGCGGGAGAGTTAATGAGCAGTTCTTC
CDR3: CAISGEGGRVNEQFF

D: NA
V: TRBV15
J: TRBJ2-7
size: NA
DNA: TGCGCCACCAGCAGAGGAGCGGGACAATATGCCTACGAGCAGTACTTC
CDR3: CATSRGAGQYAYEQYF

D: NA
V: TRBV7-8
J: TRBJ1-1
size: NA
DNA: TGTGCCAGCACCGAGAGATTACAGGGATTCACTGAAGCTTTCTTT
CDR3: CASTERLQGFTEAFF

D: TRBD1
V: TRBV19
J: TRBJ2-6
size: few
DNA: TGTGCCAGTAGTATCCTAGACAGGGGAGGCAACGTCCTGACTTTC
CDR3: CASSILDRGGNVLTF

D: NA
V: TRBV7-2
J: TRBJ2-1
size: NA
DNA: TGTGCCAGCAGCTTAAGCGGTCCTAATGAGCAGTTCTTC
CDR3: CASSLSGPNEQFF

D: NA
V: TRBV9
J: TRBJ2-6
size: NA
DNA: TGTGCCAGCAGCGTAGTATTGGGGGGTACTGGGGCCAACGTCCTGACTTTC
CDR3: CASSVVLGGTGANVLTF

D: TRBD1
V: TRBV2
J: TRBJ2-6
size: NA
DNA: TGTGCCAGCAGGCCGGGACAGGGGATTTCGGGTTCTGGGGCCAACGTCCTGACTTTC
CDR3: CASRPGQGISGSGANVLTF

D: TRBD1
V: TRBV2
J: TRBJ2-1
size: NA
DNA: TGTGCCAGCAGCACCGACAGGGGCCCTAACAATGAGCAGTTCTTC
CDR3: CASSTDRGPNNEQFF

D: TRBD1
V: TRBV19
J: TRBJ1-1
size: NA
DNA: TGTGCCAGTAGTACCAAGACAGGGGGCTCGTACACTGAAGCTTTCTTT
CDR3: CASSTKTGGSYTEAFF

D: NA
V: TRBV29-1
J: TRBJ1-2
size: NA
DNA: TGCAGCGTTGAGGAGGGGGGGTATGGCTACACCTTC
CDR3: CSVEEGGYGYTF

D: TRBD2
V: TRBV15
J: TRBJ2-3
size: NA
DNA: TGTGCCACCAGCAGAGATCTAGCGGGAGGCACAGATACGCAGTATTTT
CDR3: CATSRDLAGGTDTQYF

D: TRBD1
V: TRBV28
J: TRBJ1-5
size: NA
DNA: TGTGCCAGCAGTTTAAGGGACAGATACAATCAGCCCCAGCATTTT
CDR3: CASSLRDRYNQPQHF

D: TRBD1
V: TRBV6-5
J: TRBJ1-3
size: NA
DNA: TGTGCCAGCAGTGACAGGGGGCCAGGAAACACCATATATTTT
CDR3: CASSDRGPGNTIYF

D: TRBD2
V: TRBV29-1
J: TRBJ2-1
size: few
DNA: TGCAGCGTTGAAGATGGCGGGGGGAATAATGAGCAGTTCTTC
CDR3: CSVEDGGGNNEQFF

D: NA
V: TRBV11-2
J: TRBJ2-3
size: few
DNA: TGTGCCAGCAGCTTAGGTCTGAGAATAGATACGCAGTATTTT
CDR3: CASSLGLRIDTQYF

D: TRBD1
V: TRBV6-1
J: TRBJ1-1
size: NA
DNA: TGTGCCAGCCTGGTATTGGACAGGGGGCGGACTTTCTTT
CDR3: CASLVLDRGRTFF

D: TRBD2
V: TRBV10-3
J: TRBJ2-5
size: NA
DNA: TGTGCCATCAAGCGGGAGGGGCGAGAGACCCAGTACTTC
CDR3: CAIKREGRETQYF

D: TRBD2
V: TRBV5-6
J: TRBJ2-5
size: few
DNA: TGTGCCAGCAGCTTGGGGACTAGGCAAGAGACCCAGTACTTC
CDR3: CASSLGTRQETQYF

D: TRBD1
V: TRBV29-1
J: TRBJ2-6
size: NA
DNA: TGCAGCGTTAGGGACAGGGGCGCTTTCTCTGGGGCCAACGTCCTGACTTTC
CDR3: CSVRDRGAFSGANVLTF

D: NA
V: TRBV7-9
J: TRBJ2-1
size: NA
DNA: TGTGCCAGCAGCTCCGCCCCCGTCTCCACGTACGGTGAGCAGTTCTTC
CDR3: CASSSAPVSTYGEQFF

D: NA
V: TRBV6-5
J: TRBJ1-2
size: NA
DNA: TGTGCCAGCAGTCCGACAGACTATGGCTACACCTTC
CDR3: CASSPTDYGYTF

D: NA
V: TRBV15
J: TRBJ2-6
size: NA
DNA: TGTGCCACCAGCAGAGATCCAGGAGGGGCCAACGTCCTGACTTTC
CDR3: CATSRDPGGANVLTF

D: NA
V: TRBV7-2
J: TRBJ1-2
size: few
DNA: TGTGCCAGCAGCTCCCCCCTCGGGGTGAATTATGGCTACACCTTC
CDR3: CASSSPLGVNYGYTF

D: NA
V: TRBV5-6
J: TRBJ2-5
size: NA
DNA: TGTGCCAGCAGCTTGTACCAGAATCCTGATTACTTC
CDR3: CASSLYQNPDYF

D: NA
V: TRBV6-6
J: TRBJ2-7
size: NA
DNA: TGTGCCAGCAGCGGGGGCTACGAGCAGTACTTC
CDR3: CASSGGYEQYF

D: NA
V: TRBV15
J: TRBJ2-5
size: NA
DNA: TGTGCCACCAGCAGGTCCAGGGAGACCCAGTACTTC
CDR3: CATSRSRETQYF

D: NA
V: TRBV11-2
J: TRBJ2-3
size: NA
DNA: TGTGCCAGCAGCTTGCGGAGGCTGACGAGGGAAACAGATACGCAGTATTTT
CDR3: CASSLRRLTRETDTQYF

D: TRBD1
V: TRBV28
J: TRBJ2-7
size: few
DNA: TGTGCCAGCAGTTTTGACAGGGAAGGCTACGAGCAGTACTTC
CDR3: CASSFDREGYEQYF

D: TRBD1
V: TRBV11-2
J: TRBJ1-6
size: NA
DNA: TGTGCCAGCAGCCCTGGGACAGGGGGTAGGAATAATTCACCCCTCCACTTT
CDR3: CASSPGTGGRNNSPLHF

D: TRBD1
V: TRBV7-9
J: TRBJ2-4
size: NA
DNA: TGTGCCAGCAGCTTCTTCCGGGACAGCACGGGGAGAGACATTCAGTACTTC
CDR3: CASSFFRDSTGRDIQYF

D: NA
V: TRBV6-1
J: TRBJ2-5
size: NA
DNA: TGTGCCAGCAGTGAATTCGGGGGGACCCAGTACTTC
CDR3: CASSEFGGTQYF

D: NA
V: TRBV19
J: TRBJ1-1
size: NA
DNA: TGTGCCAGTAGTCATGGGAACAGGGTCGCTGAAGCTTTCTTT
CDR3: CASSHGNRVAEAFF

D: NA
V: TRBV30
J: TRBJ1-4
size: NA
DNA: TGTGCCTACGGTACAACTAATGAAAAACTGTTTTTT
CDR3: CAYGTTNEKLFF

D: TRBD1
V: TRBV11-2
J: TRBJ1-2
size: NA
DNA: TGTGCCAGCAGCCCAGGGGGGCACTATGGCTACACCTTC
CDR3: CASSPGGHYGYTF

D: TRBD2
V: TRBV5-4
J: TRBJ2-5
size: once
DNA: TGTGCCAGTCAGCCGGGACTAGAATCGACCCAGTACTTC
CDR3: CASQPGLESTQYF

D: TRBD2
V: TRBV23-1
J: TRBJ2-5
size: NA
DNA: TGCGCCAGCAGTCAATCAGCGGGGGTTGAGACCCAGTACTTC
CDR3: CASSQSAGVETQYF

D: NA
V: TRBV29-1
J: TRBJ1-2
size: NA
DNA: TGCAGCGCCGATGAGAATGGCTACACCTTC
CDR3: CSADENGYTF

D: NA
V: TRBV7-8
J: TRBJ2-1
size: NA
DNA: TGTGCCAGCAGCTTAGAGCCGTACAATGAGCAGTTCTTC
CDR3: CASSLEPYNEQFF

D: NA
V: TRBV7-2
J: TRBJ1-5
size: NA
DNA: TGTGCCAGCAGCTTAGTGCAGGGGCTCAATCAGCCCCAGCATTTT
CDR3: CASSLVQGLNQPQHF

D: NA
V: TRBV29-1
J: TRBJ2-7
size: NA
DNA: TGCAGCGTTCTGACCCCCGCTAGCGAGGGGTCCTACGAGCAGTACTTC
CDR3: CSVLTPASEGSYEQYF

D: NA
V: TRBV18
J: TRBJ1-2
size: NA
DNA: TGTGCCAGCTCACCGAATCAGGGGAGAGACTATGGCTACACCTTC
CDR3: CASSPNQGRDYGYTF

D: TRBD2
V: TRBV6-5
J: TRBJ2-5
size: NA
DNA: TGTGCCAGCAGTACCCGGACTAGCGGGGAGACCCAGTACTTC
CDR3: CASSTRTSGETQYF

D: TRBD1
V: TRBV6-1
J: TRBJ2-6
size: NA
DNA: TGTGCCAGCAGGATGGACAGGGCTGGGGCCAACGTCCTGACTTTC
CDR3: CASRMDRAGANVLTF